The 14 T cell receptor beta chains given below trace back to one sample, sequenced in a study of cytomegalovirus exposure and HLA in healthy donors (dated by TCRdb to about 2017). The receptor library was made with the immunoSEQ multiplex PCR assay. For the multiplex PCR, a mixture combining 60 forward primers for TCR Vbeta segments and 13 reverse primers for TCR Jbeta segments was used. TCRdb obtained this table from immuneACCESS and retained in-frame rearrangements with V and J assigned. These tables miss some clones; where compared with another copy, unresolved V genes account for less than half of the shortfall, and the remainder is unexplained. The sample data list over 150,000 clones, and about 71% of these were observed just once. The top ten hold 1.3% to 1.5% of the sample. Sample: PBMCs. These receptors originate from a man in his fifties in good health and CMV-seronegative.

V and J are TRBV7-2 and TRBJ1-2; 11 nucleotides line up with TRBD1. Germline CDR1 reads SGHTA; CDR2 reads FQGNSA. Trimming cost V 5 bases and J 4 bases; bases outside gene matches: 12. This CDR3 has 17 residues. Here the CDR3 DNA reads TGTGCCAGCAGCGGGCGAGGACAGGGGGCAGGGAGCTATGGCTACACCTTC. Its protein is CASSGRGQGAGSYGYTF.

V is TRBV6-4 and J is TRBJ1-2, with 12 positions matching TRBD1. CDR3 length: 16 amino acids. J was trimmed by 5 bases and V by 3 bases; bases with no gene match: 7. Germline lookup yields CDR1 MRHNA and CDR2 SNTAGT. The DNA of the CDR3 is TGTGCCAGCAGTGAGACCGGGACAGGGGGCTTATATGGCTACACCTTC. It translates to CASSETGTGGLYGYTF.

The chain recombines TRBV27 with TRBJ2-1; 7 nucleotides match TRBD1. The germline CDR1 and CDR2 sequences are MNHEY and SMNVEV (reference sequence). V lost 3 bases, J lost 1 base, and 0 bases stayed unmatched. The CDR3 covers 14 residues. This CDR3 is CASSLDRSYNEQFF. The CDR3 nucleotides read TGTGCCAGCAGTTTGGACAGGTCCTACAATGAGCAGTTCTTC.

In its sample, this clone was seen once. This chain links TRBV28 with TRBJ1-2; tentative D call: TRBD1 (5 bases). The CDR3 has 14 residues. Trimming took 2 bases from V and 5 from J, leaving 12 bases between them. The V gene's germline CDR1 is MDHEN and CDR2 SYDVKM. CDR3 in DNA: TGTGCCAGCAGTTTAGACAGCCCCCCTTATGGCTACACCTTC. This codes for CASSLDSPPYGYTF.

This clone has ten or more counts. The CDR3 coding sequence is TGTGCCAGCAGTTACCAGGCGCAGGCCAATACGCCTGGCACAGATACGCAGTATTTT. Translation gives CASSYQAQANTPGTDTQYF. The chain recombines TRBV28 with TRBJ2-3, with unresolved D. The V gene's germline CDR1 is MDHEN and CDR2 SYDVKM. This CDR3 spans 19 amino acids. The ends were cut back, 4 bases at V and 1 base at J, with 24 bases in the middle.

The chain combines TRBV7-2 with TRBJ1-2, with D maybe TRBD1 (6 bases). Per germline, CDR1 SGHTA and CDR2 FQGNSA. This CDR3 contains 13 residues. Trimming took off 5 bases at V and 7 bases at J, with 14 bases between the two ends. As DNA, the CDR3 is TGTGCCAGCAGCCCAGAAAGGGGGACTGGCTACACCTTC. Its translation: CASSPERGTGYTF. Full variable domain (remainder filled in from reference TRBV7-2 and TRBJ1-2): GAGVSQSPSNKVTEKGKDVELRCDPISGHTALYWYRQSLGQGLEFLIYFQGNSAPDKSGLPSDRFSAERTGGSVSTLTIQRTQQEDSAVYLCASSPERGTGYTFGSGTRLTVV.

The rearrangement links TRBV6-5 to TRBJ1-1; TRBD1 aligns across 8 bases. V trimming: 5 bases; J trimming: 3 bases; junction bases outside the gene matches: 8. Per germline, CDR1 MNHEY and CDR2 SVGAGI. This CDR3 spans 15 amino acids. CDR3 in DNA: TGTGCCAGCAGTACCTGGACAGGGTTGGACACTGAAGCTTTCTTT. The encoded protein is CASSTWTGLDTEAFF.

This clone was found once. A read error may produce the germline difference seen at one junction end. The chain has TRBV5-1 and TRBJ2-2; D might be TRBD2 (5 bases). The germline V gene has CDR1 SGHRS and CDR2 YFSETQ. The CDR3 is made up of 13 amino acids. CDR3 region: CASTPGTTGELFF. CDR3 nucleotide sequence: TGCGCAAGCACTCCGGGAACCACCGGGGAGCTGTTTTTT.

A few counts support this clone. The rearrangement uses TRBV6-6 and TRBJ1-4, with 9 bases that match TRBD1. Germline loops: CDR1 MNHNY, CDR2 SVGAGI (reference sequence). The J segment lost 8 bases and the V segment lost 3 bases, leaving 4 bases of the junction unmatched. The CDR3 is made up of 14 amino acids. The CDR3 bases are TGTGCCAGCAGTTATGGGACAGGGAAGGAAAAACTGTTTTTT. It is translated as CASSYGTGKEKLFF.

The chain has TRBV18 and TRBJ1-1; D remains ambiguous. The germline V gene has CDR1 KGHSH and CDR2 LQKENI. V lost 1 base and J lost 0, with 6 bases in between. The CDR3 runs 14 residues. The CDR3 region has the DNA TGTGCCAGCTCACCACAGGAGATGAACACTGAAGCTTTCTTT. Translated, it gives CASSPQEMNTEAFF.

The chain joins TRBV5-4 to TRBJ1-1; possible D gene TRBD1, 6 bases. Germline V gene sequence: CDR1 SGHNT, CDR2 YYREEE (reference sequence). CDR3 length equals 12 residues. V lost 2 bases, J lost 5 bases, and 7 bases lay in between. The CDR3 protein is CASSLQGTEAFF. The CDR3, as DNA: TGTGCCAGCAGCTTACAGGGAACTGAAGCTTTCTTT.

The V and J genes are TRBV28 and TRBJ2-1, with 12 bases lining up with TRBD2. Trimming removed 3 bases from V and 0 bases from J; junction bases left unmatched: 15. This CDR3 is 21 amino acids long. Germline lookup yields CDR1 MDHEN and CDR2 SYDVKM. DNA for the CDR3: TGTGCCAGCAGTTTTTCGAAACCCGGGACTAGCGGGCAGAGCTCCTACAATGAGCAGTTCTTC. Residues: CASSFSKPGTSGQSSYNEQFF. The variable domain in full, completed from reference TRBV28 and TRBJ2-1, reads DVKVTQSSRYLVKRTGEKVFLECVQDMDHENMFWYRQDPGLGLRLIYFSYDVKMKEKGDIPEGYSVSREKKERFSLILESASTNQTSMYLCASSFSKPGTSGQSSYNEQFFGPGTRLTVL.

The chain carries TRBV5-1 and TRBJ2-2; no firm D call. The CDR3 sequence is 15 residues long. Germline CDR1 and CDR2: SGHRS and YFSETQ. Deletions cut 0 bases from V and 3 bases from J, with 9 bases between. The CDR3 DNA follows: TGCGCCAGCAGCTTGGTGAGTTCGGACACCGGGGAGCTGTTTTTT. Amino acids: CASSLVSSDTGELFF.

Remarks on this clone: Its ends do not fully match the called genes, so a read error is possible. The rearrangement links TRBV7-7 to TRBJ1-1, with D maybe TRBD1 (5 bases). Looked up from germline, CDR1 is SSHAT and CDR2 is FNYEAQ (reference sequence). There are 16 residues in the CDR3. The CDR3 nucleotides read TGTGCTAGCAGCTCAGGGCAGCTCGACATGAACACTGAAGCTTTCTTT. Its protein is CASSSGQLDMNTEAFF.